The clone carrying this T cell receptor beta chain was observed a single time. Distinct nucleotide sequences in the sample also encode this CDR3. Authors' processing steps: Counts of nucleated cells, estimated from reference gene primer amplification, were obtained. TCRdb keeps only in-frame clones here, not all; method: immunoSEQ multiplex PCR. D and trimming come from the DNA, and the V and J calls and clone size come from that table. The table shows 150,000 to 200,000 clones, with 82% occurring only once. Trimming left V 2 bases short and J 6 bases short, with 8 bases between. The CDR3 consists of 13 residues. The germline V gene encodes CDR1 LNHDA and CDR2 SQIVND (reference sequence). This specimen comes from a study of blood T cell repertoires in COVID-19.

The TCR was taken from a woman aged 60-70 years with acute COVID-19. This sequence joins TRBV19 and TRBJ1-5; tentatively, D is TRBD1 (5 bases). Sample: PBMCs or T cells enriched from blood (not recorded which). The CDR3, as DNA: TGTGCCAGTAGTATAAGGGGCCCTCAGCCCCAGCATTTT. This codes for CASSIRGPQPQHF. The entire variable domain, with the rest obtained from reference TRBV19 and TRBJ1-5, is as follows: DGGITQSPKYLFRKEGQNVTLSCEQNLNHDAMYWYRQDPGQGLRLIYYSQIVNDFQKGDIAEGYSVSREKKESFPLTVTSAQKNPTAFYLCASSIRGPQPQHFGDGTRLSIL.